The clone carrying this TCR beta chain was seen many times. What it recognizes is unknown. This entry belongs to a study of cytotoxic CD8 clonotypes in ibrutinib-treated CLL. Across the study: The samples contained 250,000 to 300,000 productive templates on average. They also contained an average of roughly 99,000 productive rearrangements.

Generated by immunoSEQ multiplex PCR, the TCRdb table keeps only in-frame clones and is missing some. This table has about 270,000 clones, approximately 76% appearing once. Germline-derived CDR1 and CDR2 are SGHRS and YFSETQ. The CDR3 spans 15 residues. The junction had 9 bases not matched to a gene; V was cut back by 4 bases and J by 3 bases. Study results and caveats: Researchers report that baseline clonality outpaced age-matched healthy donors and tracked circulating CD8+ T-cell counts. On treatment, the uncommon public clonotypes contracted or remained stable.

The source was PBMCs, collected at disease progression, from a patient treated with ibrutinib. The TCR was taken from a human donor with chronic lymphocytic leukemia. The genes are TRBV5-1 and TRBJ2-5; 7 bases fit TRBD1. This CDR3 is CASSTRTGGEETQYF. The CDR3 nucleotides are TGCGCCAGCAGCACTAGGACAGGTGGGGAAGAGACCCAGTACTTC.